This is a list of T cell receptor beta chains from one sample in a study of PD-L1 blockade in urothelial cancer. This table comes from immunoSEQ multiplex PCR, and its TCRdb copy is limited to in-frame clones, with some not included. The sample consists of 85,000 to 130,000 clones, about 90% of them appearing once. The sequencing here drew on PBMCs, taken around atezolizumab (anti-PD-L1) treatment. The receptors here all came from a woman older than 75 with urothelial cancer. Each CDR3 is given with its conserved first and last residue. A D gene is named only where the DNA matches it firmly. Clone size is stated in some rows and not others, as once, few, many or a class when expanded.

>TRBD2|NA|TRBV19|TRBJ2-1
CASSPLAGAGSNEQFF
TGTGCCAGTAGCCCATTGGCGGGAGCTGGGAGCAATGAGCAGTTCTTC
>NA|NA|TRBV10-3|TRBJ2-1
CAIGRSGSSYNEQFF
TGTGCCATCGGCAGAAGCGGCAGCTCCTACAATGAGCAGTTCTTC
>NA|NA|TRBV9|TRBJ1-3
CASSAQTGSGNTIYF
TGTGCCAGCAGCGCCCAGACGGGCTCTGGAAACACCATATATTTT
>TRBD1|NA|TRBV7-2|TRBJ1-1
CASSQQGGTEAFF
TGTGCCAGCAGCCAACAGGGGGGCACTGAAGCTTTCTTT
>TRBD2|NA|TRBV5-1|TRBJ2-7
CASSLKASGAYEQYF
TGCGCCAGCAGCTTGAAGGCTAGCGGAGCCTACGAGCAGTACTTC
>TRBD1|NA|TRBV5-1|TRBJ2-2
CASSSRTGEGGELFF
TGCGCCAGCAGCTCACGGACAGGGGAAGGCGGGGAGCTGTTTTTT
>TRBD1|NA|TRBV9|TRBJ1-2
CASSVGDLIQGKGYTF
TGTGCCAGCAGCGTTGGGGACCTGATACAGGGGAAAGGCTACACCTTC
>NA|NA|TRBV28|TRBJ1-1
CASSLVGGYTEAFF
TGTGCCAGCAGTTTGGTAGGGGGATACACTGAAGCTTTCTTT
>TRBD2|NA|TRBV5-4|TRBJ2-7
CASSRSGRLENEQYF
TGTGCCAGCAGCCGTAGCGGGAGGCTCGAAAACGAGCAGTACTTC
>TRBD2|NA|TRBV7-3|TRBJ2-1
CASSSAPGGANEQFF
TGTGCCAGCAGCTCTGCCCCGGGGGGAGCCAATGAGCAGTTCTTC
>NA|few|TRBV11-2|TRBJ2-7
CATKRGEQYF
TGTGCCACCAAACGGGGAGAGCAGTACTTC
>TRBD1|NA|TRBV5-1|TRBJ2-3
CASSGGQGGTDTQYF
TGCGCCAGCAGCGGGGGACAGGGTGGCACAGATACGCAGTATTTT
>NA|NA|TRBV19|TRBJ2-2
CASSMRTTNTGELFF
TGTGCCAGTAGTATGAGGACTACGAACACCGGGGAGCTGTTTTTT
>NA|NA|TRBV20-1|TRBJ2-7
CSARDRDEQYF
TGCAGTGCTAGAGACCGAGACGAGCAGTACTTC
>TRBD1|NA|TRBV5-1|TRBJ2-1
CASSPGTGWGNEQFF
TGCGCCAGCAGCCCTGGGACAGGCTGGGGCAATGAGCAGTTCTTC
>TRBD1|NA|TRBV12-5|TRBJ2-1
CASGRNTGGLGQFF
TGTGCTAGTGGCCGCAACACAGGGGGCCTTGGGCAGTTCTTC
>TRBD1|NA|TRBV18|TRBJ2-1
CASSRAGTGVNNEQFF
TGTGCCAGCTCACGTGCCGGGACAGGGGTAAATAATGAGCAGTTCTTC
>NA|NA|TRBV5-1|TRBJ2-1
CASRTRPSAGIKFF
TGCGCCAGCAGAACAAGACCCTCCGCGGGAATAAAGTTCTTC
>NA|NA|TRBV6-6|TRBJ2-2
CASRPGQNTGELFF
TGTGCCAGCAGGCCGGGACAGAACACCGGGGAGCTGTTTTTT
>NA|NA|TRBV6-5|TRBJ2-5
CASTPYGRGETQYF
TGTGCCAGCACCCCCTATGGCAGGGGAGAGACCCAGTACTTC
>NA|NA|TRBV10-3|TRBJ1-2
CAISERQVSDGYTF
TGTGCCATCAGTGAAAGACAGGTTAGCGATGGCTACACCTTC
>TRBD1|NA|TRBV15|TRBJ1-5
CATSPRTGPYGQPQHF
TGTGCCACCAGCCCTCGGACAGGCCCCTATGGTCAGCCCCAGCATTTT
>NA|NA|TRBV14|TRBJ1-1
CASSQPTGPNTEAFF
TGTGCCAGCAGCCAACCGACAGGACCGAACACTGAAGCTTTCTTT
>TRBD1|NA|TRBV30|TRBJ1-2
CAWSVGQGVGYTF
TGTGCCTGGAGTGTAGGGCAGGGGGTTGGCTACACCTTC
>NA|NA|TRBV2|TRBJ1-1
CASSGQIMNTEAFF
TGTGCCAGCAGTGGACAGATTATGAACACTGAAGCTTTCTTT
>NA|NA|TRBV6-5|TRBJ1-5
CASRIGVNQPQHF
TGTGCCAGCAGGATCGGGGTGAATCAGCCCCAGCATTTT
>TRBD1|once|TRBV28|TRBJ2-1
CASSPTGTGGSEQFF
TGTGCCAGCAGTCCCACCGGGACAGGGGGCTCTGAGCAGTTCTTC
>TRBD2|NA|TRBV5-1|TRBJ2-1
CASSSPGGSYNEQFF
TGCGCCAGCAGCTCACCGGGAGGATCCTACAATGAGCAGTTCTTC
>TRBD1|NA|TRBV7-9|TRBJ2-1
CASSLLRGEQFF
TGTGCCAGCAGCCTCCTCAGGGGGGAGCAGTTCTTC
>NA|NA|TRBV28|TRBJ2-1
CASSFPGVYNEQFF
TGTGCCAGCAGTTTCCCGGGGGTGTACAATGAGCAGTTCTTC
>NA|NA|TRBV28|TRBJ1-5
CASSTGSQPQHF
TGTGCCAGCAGCACAGGGAGTCAGCCCCAGCATTTT
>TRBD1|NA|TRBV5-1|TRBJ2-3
CASSPDRGRTDTQYF
TGCGCCAGCAGCCCCGACAGGGGGCGAACAGATACGCAGTATTTT
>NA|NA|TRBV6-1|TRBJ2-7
CASSERDTYEQYF
TGTGCCAGCAGTGAGAGGGACACCTACGAGCAGTACTTC
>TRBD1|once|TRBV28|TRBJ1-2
CASSVGWTGGYGYTF
TGTGCCAGCAGTGTCGGTTGGACAGGGGGATATGGCTACACCTTC
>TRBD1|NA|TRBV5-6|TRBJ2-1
CASSLGGVSYNEQFF
TGTGCCAGCAGCTTAGGGGGCGTCTCCTACAATGAGCAGTTCTTC
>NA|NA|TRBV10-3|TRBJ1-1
CAISELEVQNTEAFF
TGTGCCATCAGTGAGTTAGAGGTACAGAACACTGAAGCTTTCTTT
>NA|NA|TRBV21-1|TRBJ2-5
CASSNLDRGETQYF
TGTGCCAGCAGCAACTTGGACCGGGGGGAGACCCAGTACTTC